Listed below are T cell receptor beta chains from one sample, sequenced in a study of shared clonotypes between healthy human individuals. Some clones are missing from TCRdb's copy, which holds only in-frame ones; the method was immunoSEQ multiplex PCR. The sample has approximately 2.3 million clones, more than 80% seen once. Sequences were obtained from naive CD4+ T cells from PBMCs. Receptors originate from a man aged 18 to 29 in good health. Some clones in this sample may be carry-over from other donors' samples. CDR3s include the opening cysteine and the closing phenylalanine or tryptophan. A D gene is named only where the DNA matches it firmly. Some rows mark clone size as missing; the rest say once, few, many or name a class of expanded clone.

clone_size j_call v_call d_call cdr3_nt cdr3_aa
NA TRBJ2-3 TRBV20-1 NA TGCAGTGCTAAAATCACAGATACGCAGTATTTT CSAKITDTQYF
once TRBJ2-3 TRBV5-4 TRBD1 TGTGCCAGCAGCTTGGACAGGGGCTATACGCAGTATTTT CASSLDRGYTQYF
NA TRBJ1-4 TRBV5-1 TRBD1 TGCGCCAGCAGCTTGGCCGGGACAGGCCTTGCTTGGGAAAAACTGTTTTTT CASSLAGTGLAWEKLFF
NA TRBJ2-2 TRBV11-2 TRBD1 TGTGCCAGCAGCTCCCGGGACAGGGCCAGATTTGGGGAGCTGTTTTTT CASSSRDRARFGELFF
NA TRBJ2-3 TRBV6-1 NA TGTGCCAGCAGGACAGCTAGCACAGATACGCAGTATTTT CASRTASTDTQYF
NA TRBJ1-5 TRBV7-2 NA TGTGCCAGCAGCTTATCCCGGGATAGCAATCAGCCCCAGCATTTT CASSLSRDSNQPQHF
once TRBJ2-7 TRBV30 TRBD2 TGTGCCTATACCTTGGGGTCTAGCGGGGTCTACGAGCAGTACTTC CAYTLGSSGVYEQYF
NA TRBJ2-7 TRBV5-4 NA TGTGCCAGCAGCTTGGAGGGGGGATTGAGGGAGCAGTACTTC CASSLEGGLREQYF
NA TRBJ2-1 TRBV28 TRBD2 TGTGCCAGCAGTTTTGTGGGGCTAGCGGGAGAGAATGAGCAGTTCTTC CASSFVGLAGENEQFF
NA TRBJ2-7 TRBV5-5 TRBD2 TGTGCCAGCAGCACTAGCGACTCCTACGAGCAGTACTTC CASSTSDSYEQYF
NA TRBJ2-4 TRBV5-1 TRBD2 TGCGCCAGCAGCTTGGGGCGGGAGTCGACCAAAAACATTCAGTACTTC CASSLGRESTKNIQYF
NA TRBJ1-1 TRBV6-1 NA TGTGCCAGCAGTCCCCGCCGGGGGGTTGGAGATGAAGCTTTCTTT CASSPRRGVGDEAFF
NA TRBJ2-7 TRBV5-1 NA TGCGCCAGCAGCTTCGACGACCTATGGGGGATAACCTACGAGCAGTACTTC CASSFDDLWGITYEQYF
once TRBJ2-7 TRBV5-1 TRBD2 TGCGCCAGCAGCCACCGACTTGGCGGGGGAGACTACGAGCAGTACTTC CASSHRLGGGDYEQYF
once TRBJ2-7 TRBV19 TRBD2 TGTGCCACAACGGACCCGGGGAGGGACGAGCAGTACTTC CATTDPGRDEQYF
NA TRBJ2-7 TRBV9 TRBD2 TGTGCCAGCAGCCCCTACGGGTCTAGCGGGAGCTACGAGCAGTACTTC CASSPYGSSGSYEQYF
NA TRBJ1-3 TRBV7-8 NA TGTGCCAGCAGCTTAGGAGTAACCTTAAACACCATATATTTT CASSLGVTLNTIYF
NA TRBJ2-1 TRBV25-1 TRBD2 TGTGCCAGCAGTGAATGGACTAGCGGTGCCTACAATGAGCAGTTCTTC CASSEWTSGAYNEQFF
NA TRBJ2-3 TRBV30 NA TGTGCCTGGATGTTCGATACGCAGTATTTT CAWMFDTQYF
NA TRBJ2-1 TRBV27 NA TGTGCCAGCAGTTTCTTCACCGGGACTCCGACCCAAAATGAGCAGTTCTTC CASSFFTGTPTQNEQFF
NA TRBJ1-4 TRBV6-6 TRBD1 TGTGCCAGCAGTACCGGGACAGGGATCGGGGAGGGTCTGTTTTTT CASSTGTGIGEGLFF
NA TRBJ2-3 TRBV7-3 TRBD2 TGTGCCAGCAGTTCGCGGGAGGAGGTAGATACGCAGTATTTT CASSSREEVDTQYF
NA TRBJ2-1 TRBV2 NA TGTGCCAGCACCTACGGCATTTGGGACAATGAGCAGTTCTTC CASTYGIWDNEQFF
NA TRBJ1-1 TRBV19 TRBD1 TGTGCCAGTACCCCGGACAGGGGAGGGACTGAAGCTTTCTTT CASTPDRGGTEAFF
once TRBJ2-7 TRBV9 TRBD1 TGTGCCAGCAGCGTCCGGACAGGCTCCTACGAGCAGTACTTC CASSVRTGSYEQYF
NA TRBJ2-1 TRBV5-1 NA TGCGCCAGCAGCTTGGATGGAGTGGAAAATGAGCAGTTCTTC CASSLDGVENEQFF
NA TRBJ2-2 TRBV4-2 TRBD2 TGTGCCAGCAGCCGAAGAGGGTCGGCGGGAGCCACCGGGGAGCTGTTTTTT CASSRRGSAGATGELFF
NA TRBJ1-3 TRBV28 NA TGTGCCAGCAGTCGACGGCGGGCTGGAAACACCATATATTTT CASSRRRAGNTIYF
NA TRBJ1-5 TRBV15 NA TGTGCCACCAGCAGCACAGTCCTCTCACCCCAGCATTTT CATSSTVLSPQHF
NA TRBJ2-7 TRBV5-4 NA TGTGCCAGCAGCTTGGGAGGGAGGATGGATGGAGGCGAGCAGTACTTC CASSLGGRMDGGEQYF
NA TRBJ2-1 TRBV30 TRBD1 TGTGCCTGGAGTGTGGGACAGGGAGACAATGAGCAGTTCTTC CAWSVGQGDNEQFF
once TRBJ2-5 TRBV2 TRBD2 TGTGCCAGCAGCCCTCCTGCGGGGAGGGGGACCCAGTACTTC CASSPPAGRGTQYF
NA TRBJ2-7 TRBV7-2 NA TGTGCCAGCAGCTTAGGCCCCACCAGCTCCTACGAGCAGTACTTC CASSLGPTSSYEQYF
NA TRBJ2-2 TRBV27 NA TGTGCCAGCAGTTCGCCGGGCAGGTGGACCACCGGGGAGCTGTTTTTT CASSSPGRWTTGELFF
NA TRBJ2-7 TRBV19 TRBD1 TGTGCCAGTAAGTTAAAGGGACAGGGGTCCTACGAGCAGTACTTC CASKLKGQGSYEQYF
NA TRBJ1-4 TRBV28 TRBD1 TGTGCCAGCAGCACCCCCGGGACAGGGAATGAAAAACTGTTTTTT CASSTPGTGNEKLFF
NA TRBJ2-7 TRBV7-2 TRBD1 TGTGCCAGCAGCCCCGACAAAGGACAGGCTATCTCCTACGAGCAGTACTTC CASSPDKGQAISYEQYF
NA TRBJ2-3 TRBV15 TRBD2 TGTGCCACCAGCAGAGATACCCTAGCGGGACTCACAGATACGCAGTATTTT CATSRDTLAGLTDTQYF
NA TRBJ2-4 TRBV25-1 NA TGTGCCAGCAGTGGGTTTGGTCGAAACATTCAGTACTTC CASSGFGRNIQYF
NA TRBJ2-2 TRBV7-3 NA TGTGCCAGCAGCTTAACTGGCTCGAACACCGGGGAGCTGTTTTTT CASSLTGSNTGELFF
NA TRBJ1-4 TRBV5-1 NA TGCGCCAGCAGCCCTCGGGGCAGGGGCGATGAAAAACTGTTTTTT CASSPRGRGDEKLFF
NA TRBJ2-3 TRBV5-6 NA TGTGCCAGCAGCTTAAACAAGGACAAGTACACAGATACGCAGTATTTT CASSLNKDKYTDTQYF